The 15 T cell receptor beta chains given below trace back to one sample, sequenced in a study of T cell responses to AZD1222 COVID-19 vaccine. This table comes from immunoSEQ multiplex PCR, and its TCRdb copy is limited to in-frame clones, with some not included. The sample has roughly 150,000 clones, around 88% seen once. Sequencing used peripheral blood, obtained 28 days after the second AZD1222 dose. The receptors shown here come from an adult who received the AZD1222 COVID-19 vaccine.

The chain has TRBV5-4 and TRBJ2-1; possibly TRBD2 for D (6 bases). This CDR3 comprises 15 residues. Trimming took 2 bases from V and 1 from J, leaving 10 bases between them. Germline assignment: CDR1 SGHNT and CDR2 YYREEE (reference sequence). The CDR3 sequence is CASSFAGRSYNEQFF. CDR3 sequence (DNA): TGTGCCAGCAGCTTCGCGGGGCGATCCTACAATGAGCAGTTCTTC.

V gene TRBV6-5 combines with J gene TRBJ2-2, with D uncertain. Germline-derived CDR1 and CDR2 are MNHEY and SVGAGI. The V end lost 5 bases, the J end lost 4 bases, and 11 bases lay between the germline ends. This CDR3 region has 14 residues. The CDR3 nucleotides are TGTGCCAGCAGTAGGGTGGCCCGCACCGGGGAGCTGTTTTTT. Encoded protein: CASSRVARTGELFF.

The chain uses TRBV18 and TRBJ1-2; the match to TRBD1 covers 8 bases. The J segment lost 2 bases and the V segment lost 1 base, leaving 9 bases of the junction unmatched. Germline CDR1 reads KGHSH; CDR2 reads LQKENI. The length of the CDR3 is 17 residues. The CDR3 here is CASSPQVWGQANYGYTF. CDR3 in DNA: TGTGCCAGCTCACCACAGGTGTGGGGACAGGCAAACTATGGCTACACCTTC.

This clone was counted between two and nine times. The gene calls are TRBV24-1 and TRBJ1-2, with D possibly matching TRBD1 (5 bases). Germline-derived CDR1 and CDR2 are KGHDR and SFDVKD. V was pared by 5 bases and J by 2 bases, with 8 bases between. The CDR3 totals 13 residues. DNA of the CDR3: TGTGCCACCAGTGGAGGGGAAAACTATGGCTACACCTTC. As protein: CATSGGENYGYTF.

This sequence joins TRBV6-4 and TRBJ1-5; D is undetermined. Germline CDR1 MRHNA, CDR2 SNTAGT. Trimming pared 7 bases from V and 2 bases from J, leaving 15 bases between. The CDR3 extends over 15 amino acids. As DNA, the CDR3 is TGTGCCAGCACAAATACAGTCGTGCGCAATCAGCCCCAGCATTTT. As protein: CASTNTVVRNQPQHF.

This rearrangement joins TRBV6-6 to TRBJ1-1; no reliable D call. With 2 bases removed from V and 0 bases from J, the gap between germline ends came to 4 bases. Germline lookup yields CDR1 MNHNY and CDR2 SVGAGI (reference sequence). The CDR3 is 13 amino acids. Written as DNA, the CDR3 is TGTGCCAGCAGTTACCGGTTGAACACTGAAGCTTTCTTT. It encodes CASSYRLNTEAFF.

The rearrangement uses TRBV9 and TRBJ1-1; a possible D gene is TRBD1 (5 bases). CDR3 length: 16 amino acids. V shed 0 bases and J shed 1 base, with 13 bases lying between them. The germline V gene encodes CDR1 SGDLS and CDR2 YYNGEE. The CDR3 region is CASSVGRDSGNTEAFF. The CDR3 DNA sequence: TGTGCCAGCAGCGTAGGAAGGGACTCGGGGAACACTGAAGCTTTCTTT.

This chain connects TRBV11-2 to TRBJ2-1; D uncertain. CDR1 and CDR2 (germline): SGHAT, FQNNGV. This CDR3 is built from 16 residues. V dropped 2 bases and J dropped 6 bases, with 17 bases sitting between them. DNA of the CDR3: TGTGCCAGCAGCTTAAGGGCTCTGGGCTCCGCCAATGAGCAGTTCTTC. Translating it yields CASSLRALGSANEQFF.

This chain joins TRBV7-2 and TRBJ2-2; D is unresolved. The CDR3 has 16 amino acids. V lost 5 bases to trimming and J lost 7 bases, with 20 bases between them. Looked up from germline, CDR1 is SGHTA and CDR2 is FQGNSA. DNA for the CDR3: TGTGCCAGCAGCCCCCAAGGACGGAGACCGGGCGGGGAGCTGTTTTTT. Amino acids: CASSPQGRRPGGELFF.

CDR3 sequence (DNA): TGTGCCAGCAGCCGGGGTGCGGGGGGGCACTACAATGAGCAGTTCTTC. Protein: CASSRGAGGHYNEQFF. The gene calls are TRBV11-2 and TRBJ2-1; 9 bases agree with TRBD2. Germline V gives CDR1 SGHAT, CDR2 FQNNGV. The CDR3 loop spans 16 amino acids. The J segment lost 3 bases and the V segment lost 5 bases, leaving 8 bases of the junction unmatched.

The chain combines TRBV6-5 with TRBJ1-2, with D perhaps matching TRBD1 (5 bases). This CDR3 has 15 residues. Germline V gene sequence: CDR1 MNHEY, CDR2 SVGAGI. V lost 8 bases to trimming and J lost 0 bases, with 16 bases between them. Written as DNA, the CDR3 is TGTGCCAGCCGAGACGGGGGATCGGCTAACTATGGCTACACCTTC. Translating gives CASRDGGSANYGYTF.

The chain is built from TRBV4-1 and TRBJ2-3; tentatively, D is TRBD1 (6 bases). Germline CDR1 is MGHRA and CDR2 is YSYEKL. The V gene lost 1 base and the J gene lost 2 bases, with 10 bases spanning the gap. This CDR3 region has 15 residues. Here the CDR3 reads CASSQGQGPTDTQYF. The CDR3 DNA reads as TGCGCCAGCAGCCAAGGGCAGGGGCCCACAGATACGCAGTATTTT.

The V and J genes are TRBV3-1 (or the pseudogene TRBV3-2) and TRBJ2-1, with D possibly called TRBD1 or TRBD2 (6 bases each). Between the trimmed V and J ends, which lost 4 bases and 8 bases, there was a span of 15 bases. This CDR3 spans 14 amino acids. Germline V gene sequence: CDR1 LGHDT, CDR2 YNNKEL (reference sequence). The CDR3 DNA follows: TGTGCCAGCAGCCCCGGAGAGGGGGGCCATGAGCAGTTCTTC. Its translation is CASSPGEGGHEQFF.

Worth noting for this clone: Other DNA sequences in the same sample also yield this CDR3. V usage is TRBV6-2 or TRBV6-3 and J usage is TRBJ2-1; D is perhaps TRBD1 (6 bases). V gave up 5 bases and J gave up 8 bases, with 19 bases separating them. This CDR3 comprises 15 residues. CDR1 MNHEY and CDR2 SVGEGT come from the germline V gene. CDR3 in DNA: TGTGCCAGCAGTCCGCCGGGACAAGGGTCGGATGAGCAGTTCTTC. It encodes CASSPPGQGSDEQFF.

The gene calls are TRBV2 and TRBJ2-7, with D possibly TRBD2 on 6 matching bases. V dropped 4 bases and J dropped 7 bases, with 11 bases sitting between them. Per germline, CDR1 SNHLY and CDR2 FYNNEI. The CDR3 length is 12 residues. The chain's CDR3 is CASSGLGGEQYF. The CDR3 DNA reads TGTGCCAGCAGTGGCTTGGGGGGTGAGCAGTACTTC.